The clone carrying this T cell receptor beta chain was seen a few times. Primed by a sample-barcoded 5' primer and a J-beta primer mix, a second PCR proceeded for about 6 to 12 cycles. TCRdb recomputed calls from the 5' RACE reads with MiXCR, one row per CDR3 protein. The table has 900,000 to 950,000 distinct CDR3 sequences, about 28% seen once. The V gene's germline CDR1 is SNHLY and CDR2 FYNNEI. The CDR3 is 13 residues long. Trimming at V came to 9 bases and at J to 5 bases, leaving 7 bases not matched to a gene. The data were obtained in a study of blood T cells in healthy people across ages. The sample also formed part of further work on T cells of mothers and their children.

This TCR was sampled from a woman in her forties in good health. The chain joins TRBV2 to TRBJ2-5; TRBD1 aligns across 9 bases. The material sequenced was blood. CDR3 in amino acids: CARGDRDGETQYF. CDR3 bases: TGTGCCAGAGGGGACAGGGATGGGGAGACCCAGTACTTC. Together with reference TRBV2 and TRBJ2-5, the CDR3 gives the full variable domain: EPEVTQTPSHQVTQMGQEVILRCVPISNHLYFYWYRQILGQKVEFLVSFYNNEISEKSEIFDDQFSVERPDGSNFTLKIRSTKLEDSAMYFCARGDRDGETQYFGPGTRLLVL.